This TCR beta chain originates from a study of OX40 agonist ivuxolimab in advanced cancers. Study overall: Dose-escalation patients had hepatocellular carcinoma, melanoma, renal cell or head and neck cancer. Age averaged around 59 years (range roughly 23 to 90), and more than 80% were male. Earlier anti-PD-1, anti-PD-L1 or anti-CTLA-4 therapy was permitted; over 35% had received some.

CDR1 SGHDN and CDR2 FVKESK come from the germline V gene. This CDR3 region has 16 residues. V was clipped by 0 bases and J by 2 bases, with 14 bases between them. Data came from immunoSEQ multiplex PCR; TCRdb stores just in-frame clones and leaves some out. The sample has roughly 64,000 clones, around 80% seen once. The sequence was collected from an adult with an advanced solid tumor such as melanoma, head and neck, liver or kidney cancer. The chain combines TRBV14 with TRBJ2-7; the D gene is possibly TRBD1 (6 bases). Specimen: CD4+ or CD8+ T cells sorted from blood, collected in a trial of the OX40 agonist ivuxolimab. CDR3 sequence: CASSQESPTGPYEQYF. The CDR3 DNA reads TGTGCCAGCAGCCAAGAATCACCGACAGGCCCCTACGAGCAGTACTTC.